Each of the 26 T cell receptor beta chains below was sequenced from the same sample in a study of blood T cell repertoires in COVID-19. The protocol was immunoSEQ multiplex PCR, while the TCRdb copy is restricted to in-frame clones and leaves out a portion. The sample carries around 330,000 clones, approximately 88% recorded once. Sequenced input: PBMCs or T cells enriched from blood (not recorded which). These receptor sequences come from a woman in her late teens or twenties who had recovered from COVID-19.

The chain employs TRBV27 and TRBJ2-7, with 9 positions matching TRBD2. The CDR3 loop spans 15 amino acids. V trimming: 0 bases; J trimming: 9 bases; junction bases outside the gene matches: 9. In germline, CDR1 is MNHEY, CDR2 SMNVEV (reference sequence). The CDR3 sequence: CASSLSFGGRAGQYF. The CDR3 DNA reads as TGTGCCAGCAGTTTATCTTTTGGCGGGAGGGCCGGGCAGTACTTC.

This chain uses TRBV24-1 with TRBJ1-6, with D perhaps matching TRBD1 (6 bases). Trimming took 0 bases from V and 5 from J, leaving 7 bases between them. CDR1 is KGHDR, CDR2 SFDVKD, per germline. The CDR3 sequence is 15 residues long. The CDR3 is CATSDLAGDNSPLHF. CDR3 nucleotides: TGTGCCACCAGTGATTTGGCAGGGGATAATTCACCCCTCCACTTT.

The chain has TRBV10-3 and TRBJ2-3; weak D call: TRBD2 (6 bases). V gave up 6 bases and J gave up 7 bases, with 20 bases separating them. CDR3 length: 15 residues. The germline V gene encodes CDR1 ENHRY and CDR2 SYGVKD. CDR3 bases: TGTGCCATCAGAGGGGACTCCGAGAGTATGCATACGCAGTATTTT. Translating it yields CAIRGDSESMHTQYF.

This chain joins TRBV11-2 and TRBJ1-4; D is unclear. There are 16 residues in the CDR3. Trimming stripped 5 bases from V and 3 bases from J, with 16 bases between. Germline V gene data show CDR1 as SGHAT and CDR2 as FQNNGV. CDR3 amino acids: CASSPRSFSPNEKLFF. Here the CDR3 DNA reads TGTGCCAGCAGCCCTCGGTCCTTTTCACCTAATGAAAAACTGTTTTTT.

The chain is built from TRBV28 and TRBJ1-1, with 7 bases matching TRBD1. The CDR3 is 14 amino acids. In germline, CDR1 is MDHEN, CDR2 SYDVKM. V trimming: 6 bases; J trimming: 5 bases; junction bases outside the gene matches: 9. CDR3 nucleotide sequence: TGTGCCAGCAGCCTGACAGGGTACAGTACTGAAGCTTTCTTT. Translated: CASSLTGYSTEAFF.

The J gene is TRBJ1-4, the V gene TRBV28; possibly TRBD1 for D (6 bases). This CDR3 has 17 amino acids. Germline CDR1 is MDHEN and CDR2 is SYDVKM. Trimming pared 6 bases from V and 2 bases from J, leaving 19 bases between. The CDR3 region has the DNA TGTGCCAGCAGCCAGGGGAGGGGGATCTTGACTAATGAAAAACTGTTTTTT. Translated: CASSQGRGILTNEKLFF.

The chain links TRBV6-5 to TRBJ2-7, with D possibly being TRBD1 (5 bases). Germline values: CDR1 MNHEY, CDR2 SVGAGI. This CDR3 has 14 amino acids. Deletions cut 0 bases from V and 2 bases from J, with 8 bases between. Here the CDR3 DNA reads TGTGCCAGCAGTTACTCGGGGCCAACCTACGAGCAGTACTTC. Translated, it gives CASSYSGPTYEQYF.

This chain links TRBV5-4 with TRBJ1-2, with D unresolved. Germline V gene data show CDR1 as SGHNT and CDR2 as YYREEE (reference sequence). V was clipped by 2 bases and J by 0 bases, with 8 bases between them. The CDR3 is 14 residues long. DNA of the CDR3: TGTGCCAGCAGCTTTTTAACAGCTAACTATGGCTACACCTTC. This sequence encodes CASSFLTANYGYTF.

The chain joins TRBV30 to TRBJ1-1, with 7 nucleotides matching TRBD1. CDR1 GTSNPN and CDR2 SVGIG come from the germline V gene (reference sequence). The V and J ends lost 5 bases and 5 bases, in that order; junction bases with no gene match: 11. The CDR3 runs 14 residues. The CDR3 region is CAWDRGGRNTEAFF. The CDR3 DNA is TGTGCCTGGGACCGAGGGGGCCGCAATACTGAAGCTTTCTTT.

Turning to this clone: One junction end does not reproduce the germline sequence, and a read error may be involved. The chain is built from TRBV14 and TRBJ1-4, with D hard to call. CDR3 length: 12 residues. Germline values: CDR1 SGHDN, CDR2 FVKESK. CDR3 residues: CASSQGGHVVVF. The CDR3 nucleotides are TGTGCCAGCAGCCAAGGAGGGCACGTTGTCGTTTTT.

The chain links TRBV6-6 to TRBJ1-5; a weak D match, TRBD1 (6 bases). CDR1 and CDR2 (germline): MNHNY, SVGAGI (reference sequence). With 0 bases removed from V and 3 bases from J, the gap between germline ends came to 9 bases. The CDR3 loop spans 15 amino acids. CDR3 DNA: TGTGCCAGCAGTTACTCTGACAGGCTCAATCAGCCCCAGCATTTT. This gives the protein CASSYSDRLNQPQHF.

This CDR3 reads CASSPQPRDNRGGETQYF. CDR3 in DNA: TGCGCCAGCAGCCCCCAACCCCGGGACAACCGGGGGGGAGAGACCCAGTACTTC. This chain uses TRBV5-1 with TRBJ2-5; 8 bases agree with TRBD2. CDR3 length: 18 residues. CDR1 and CDR2 from the germline V gene are SGHRS and YFSETQ. The ends lost 4 bases at V and 4 bases at J; junction bases unmatched: 18.

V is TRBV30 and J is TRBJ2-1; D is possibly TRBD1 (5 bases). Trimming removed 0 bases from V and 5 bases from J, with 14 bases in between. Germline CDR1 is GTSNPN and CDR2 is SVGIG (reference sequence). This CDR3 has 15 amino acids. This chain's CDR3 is CAWSVGKGADNEQFF. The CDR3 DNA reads TGTGCCTGGAGTGTCGGAAAAGGGGCAGACAATGAGCAGTTCTTC.

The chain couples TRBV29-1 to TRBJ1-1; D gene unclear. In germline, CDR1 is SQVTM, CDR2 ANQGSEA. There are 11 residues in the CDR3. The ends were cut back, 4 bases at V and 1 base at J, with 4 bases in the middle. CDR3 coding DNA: TGCAGCGTTGTCGGGAACACTGAAGCTTTCTTT. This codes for CSVVGNTEAFF.

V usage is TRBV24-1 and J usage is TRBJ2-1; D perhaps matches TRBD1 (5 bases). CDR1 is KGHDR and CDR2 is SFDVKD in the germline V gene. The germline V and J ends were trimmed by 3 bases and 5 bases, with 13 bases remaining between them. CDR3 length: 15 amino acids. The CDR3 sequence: CATSDVDSNHNEQFF. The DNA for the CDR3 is TGTGCCACCAGTGATGTTGACAGTAATCACAATGAGCAGTTCTTC.

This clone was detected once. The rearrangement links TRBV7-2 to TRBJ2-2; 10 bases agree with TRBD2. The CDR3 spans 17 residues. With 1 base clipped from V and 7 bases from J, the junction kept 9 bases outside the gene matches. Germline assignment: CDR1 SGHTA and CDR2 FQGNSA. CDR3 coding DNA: TGTGCCAGCAGCTTAGACGTTCAGCGGGGGGGCAGCGGGGAGCTGTTTTTT. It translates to CASSLDVQRGGSGELFF.

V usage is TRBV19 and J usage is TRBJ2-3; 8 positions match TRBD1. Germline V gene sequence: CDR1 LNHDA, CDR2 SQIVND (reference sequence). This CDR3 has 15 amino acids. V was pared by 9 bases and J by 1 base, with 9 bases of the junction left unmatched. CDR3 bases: TGTGCCAGCCTGAACACAGGGGGAGGCACAGATACGCAGTATTTT. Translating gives CASLNTGGGTDTQYF.

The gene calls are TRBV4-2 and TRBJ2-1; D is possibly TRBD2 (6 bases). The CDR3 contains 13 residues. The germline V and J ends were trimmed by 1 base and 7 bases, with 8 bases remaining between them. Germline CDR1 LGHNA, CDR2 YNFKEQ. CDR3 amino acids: CASSQAGRNEQFF. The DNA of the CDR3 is TGTGCCAGCAGCCAAGCAGGGAGGAATGAGCAGTTCTTC.

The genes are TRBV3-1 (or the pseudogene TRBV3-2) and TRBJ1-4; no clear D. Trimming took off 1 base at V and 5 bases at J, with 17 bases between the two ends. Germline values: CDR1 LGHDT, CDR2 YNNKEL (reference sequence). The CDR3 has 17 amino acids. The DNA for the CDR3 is TGTGCCAGCAGCCAAGGGTCGACCCCCCGGGGAAATGAAAAACTGTTTTTT. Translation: CASSQGSTPRGNEKLFF.

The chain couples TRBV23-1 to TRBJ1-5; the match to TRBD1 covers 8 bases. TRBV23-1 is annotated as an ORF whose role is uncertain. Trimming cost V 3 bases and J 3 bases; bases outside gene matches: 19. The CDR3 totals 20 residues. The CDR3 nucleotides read TGCGCCAGCAGTCATTCCACGGACAGGGAGGAGTCCGGATTCAATCAGCCCCAGCATTTT. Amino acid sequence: CASSHSTDREESGFNQPQHF.

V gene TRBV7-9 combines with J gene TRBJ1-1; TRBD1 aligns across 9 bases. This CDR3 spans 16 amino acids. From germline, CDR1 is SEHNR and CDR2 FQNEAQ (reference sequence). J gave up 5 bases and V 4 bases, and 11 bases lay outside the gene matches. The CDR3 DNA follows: TGTGCCAGCAGCTCTACCCGGACAGGGGATTTAACTGAAGCTTTCTTT. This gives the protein CASSSTRTGDLTEAFF. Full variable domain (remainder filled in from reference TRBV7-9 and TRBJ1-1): DTGVSQNPRHKITKRGQNVTFRCDPISEHNRLYWYRQTLGQGPEFLTYFQNEAQLEKSRLLSDRFSAERPKGSFSTLEIQRTEQGDSAMYLCASSSTRTGDLTEAFFGQGTRLTVV.

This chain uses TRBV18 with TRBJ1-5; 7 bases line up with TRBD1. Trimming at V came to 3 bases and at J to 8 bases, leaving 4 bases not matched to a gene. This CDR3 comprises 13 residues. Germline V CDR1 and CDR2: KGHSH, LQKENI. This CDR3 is CASSPQGDEPQHF. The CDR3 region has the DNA TGTGCCAGCTCACCCCAGGGGGACGAGCCCCAGCATTTT.

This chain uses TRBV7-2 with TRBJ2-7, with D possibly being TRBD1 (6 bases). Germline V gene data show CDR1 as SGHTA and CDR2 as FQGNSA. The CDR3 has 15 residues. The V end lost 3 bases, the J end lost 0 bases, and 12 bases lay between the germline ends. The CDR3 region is CASSFSNRVSYEQYF. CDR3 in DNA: TGTGCCAGCAGCTTCTCAAACAGGGTCTCCTACGAGCAGTACTTC. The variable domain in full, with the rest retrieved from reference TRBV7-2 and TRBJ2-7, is GAGVSQSPSNKVTEKGKDVELRCDPISGHTALYWYRQSLGQGLEFLIYFQGNSAPDKSGLPSDRFSAERTGGSVSTLTIQRTQQEDSAVYLCASSFSNRVSYEQYFGPGTRLTVT.

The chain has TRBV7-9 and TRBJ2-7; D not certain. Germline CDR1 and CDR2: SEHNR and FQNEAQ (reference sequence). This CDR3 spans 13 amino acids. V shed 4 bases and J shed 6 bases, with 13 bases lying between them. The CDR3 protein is CASSSPLLREQYF. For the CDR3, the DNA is TGTGCCAGCAGCTCCCCTTTACTGCGCGAGCAGTACTTC.

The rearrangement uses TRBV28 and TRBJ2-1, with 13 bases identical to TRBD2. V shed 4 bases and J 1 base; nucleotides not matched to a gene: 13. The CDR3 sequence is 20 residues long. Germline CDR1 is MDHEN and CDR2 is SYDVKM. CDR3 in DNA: TGTGCCAGCAGTTCCCCAGGTTGGACTAGCGGGAGTTTTTCCTACAATGAGCAGTTCTTC. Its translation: CASSSPGWTSGSFSYNEQFF.

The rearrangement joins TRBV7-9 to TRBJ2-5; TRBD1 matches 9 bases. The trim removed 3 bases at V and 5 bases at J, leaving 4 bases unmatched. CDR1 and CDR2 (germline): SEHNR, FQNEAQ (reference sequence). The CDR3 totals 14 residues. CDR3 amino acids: CASSLRDRVETQYF. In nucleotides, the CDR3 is TGTGCCAGCAGCTTGCGGGACAGGGTTGAGACCCAGTACTTC.